The rows below give T cell receptor beta chains drawn from one sample of a study of breast tumors, draining lymph nodes, adjacent tissues. One entry per CDR3 protein, called by TCRdb with MiXCR from the multiplex PCR reads. The sample includes about 220,000 distinct CDR3 sequences, roughly a third of them seen just once. Sequenced sample: axillary lymph node tissue. The receptors here all came from a female donor with breast cancer. Some clones in this sample may be carry-over from other donors' samples. The CDR3 runs from the conserved cysteine through the conserved F or W. The D gene is left open where the match is weak. Clone size, where shown, is once, few, many, or a class for clones that have expanded.

d_call | clone_size | j_call | v_call | cdr3_aa | cdr3_nt
- | - | TRBJ1-6 | TRBV7-9 | CASSRTEYNSPLHF | TGTGCCAGCAGCCGGACAGAGTATAATTCACCCCTCCACTTT
- | many | TRBJ2-1 | TRBV20-1 | CSARGRGGVGYNEQFF | TGCAGTGCTAGAGGAAGGGGGGGAGTAGGGTACAATGAGCAGTTCTTC
- | many | TRBJ2-7 | TRBV24-1 | CATSDLETYEQYF | TGTGCCACCAGTGACCTTGAGACCTACGAGCAGTACTTC
TRBD2 | many | TRBJ2-3 | TRBV5-6 | CASSLVAGGADTQYF | TGTGCCAGCAGCTTGGTAGCGGGGGGAGCAGATACGCAGTATTTT
TRBD1 | - | TRBJ2-2 | TRBV6-6 | CASNRQGATGTGELFF | TGTGCCAGCAATCGACAGGGGGCGACGGGCACCGGGGAGCTGTTTTTT
TRBD2 | many | TRBJ2-5 | TRBV19 | CASRSSGGKGTQYF | TGTGCCAGTAGATCTAGCGGGGGTAAGGGGACCCAGTACTTC
TRBD1 | many | TRBJ2-3 | TRBV5-1 | CASSAQGAGDTQYF | TGCGCCAGCAGCGCCCAGGGGGCAGGGGATACGCAGTATTTT
- | many | TRBJ2-3 | TRBV20-1 | CSARLDRFTDTQYF | TGCAGTGCCCGACTAGATAGGTTTACAGATACGCAGTATTTT
- | - | TRBJ1-5 | TRBV19 | CASRSAREQPQHF | TGTGCCAGTCGAAGTGCCAGGGAACAGCCCCAGCATTTT
TRBD1 | few | TRBJ1-2 | TRBV6-6 | CASSLLTGANYGYTF | TGTGCCAGCAGTCTCCTCACAGGGGCCAACTATGGCTACACCTTC
TRBD1 | - | TRBJ2-6 | TRBV12-3/TRBV12-4 | CASRRTHMGDASQGNYSGANVLTF | TGTGCCAGCAGACGAACACACATGGGAGACGCCTCACAGGGGAATTACTCTGGGGCCAACGTCCTGACTTTC
- | many | TRBJ2-7 | TRBV11-2 | CASSRPGLLYEQYF | TGTGCCAGCAGCCGCCCCGGGCTGCTCTACGAGCAGTACTTC
- | - | TRBJ2-5 | TRBV9 | CASSVASLETQYF | TGTGCCAGCAGCGTAGCTAGCTTGGAGACCCAGTACTTC
- | many | TRBJ2-7 | TRBV20-1 | CSARRLQNPHEQYF | TGCAGTGCTCGGCGCCTGCAGAACCCCCACGAGCAGTACTTC
- | many | TRBJ1-3 | TRBV5-5 | CASKQSSGNTIYF | TGTGCCAGCAAACAGAGCTCTGGAAACACCATATATTTT
TRBD1 | - | TRBJ2-5 | TRBV20-1 | CSAETGGKETQYF | TGCAGTGCAGAAACAGGGGGGAAAGAGACCCAGTACTTC
TRBD1 | - | TRBJ1-4 | TRBV11-2 | CASSLAGQGAGEKLFF | TGTGCCAGCAGCCTAGCGGGACAGGGGGCAGGTGAAAAACTGTTTTTT
- | many | TRBJ1-5 | TRBV5-1 | CASSPGGDQPQHF | TGCGCCAGCAGCCCGGGGGGGGATCAGCCCCAGCATTTT
TRBD1 | many | TRBJ2-5 | TRBV12-5 | CASGLGPGGAETQYF | TGTGCTAGTGGTTTGGGTCCAGGGGGCGCGGAGACCCAGTACTTC
- | many | TRBJ2-4 | TRBV2 | CASRAQRVQQENIQYF | TGTGCCAGCAGGGCTCAACGTGTACAGCAAGAAAACATTCAGTACTTC
- | - | TRBJ1-3 | TRBV29-1 | CSVEGKGRLSSGNTIYF | TGCAGCGTTGAGGGAAAGGGTCGCCTTAGCTCTGGAAACACCATATATTTT
- | many | TRBJ2-3 | TRBV20-1 | CSARKLVSTTDTQYF | TGCAGTGCTAGAAAGCTAGTTTCTACCACAGATACGCAGTATTTT
- | many | TRBJ2-1 | TRBV19 | CASSISRAGAGLNEQFF | TGTGCCAGTAGTATAAGTAGGGCTGGGGCGGGGTTAAATGAGCAGTTCTTC
- | - | TRBJ2-7 | TRBV4-3 | CASSRGRDFSYEQYF | TGCGCCAGCAGCCGAGGCCGGGACTTCTCCTACGAGCAGTACTTC
- | many | TRBJ1-4 | TRBV20-1 | CSAREGIGEKLFF | TGCAGTGCTAGAGAGGGGATTGGGGAAAAACTGTTTTTT
- | many | TRBJ2-7 | TRBV12-5 | CASGLVQFGQATYEQYF | TGTGCTAGTGGTTTGGTACAATTTGGGCAGGCAACCTACGAGCAGTACTTC
- | many | TRBJ2-3 | TRBV19 | CAILQLLPSVETQYF | TGTGCCATCCTTCAACTCCTCCCTTCGGTCGAGACGCAGTATTTT
- | many | TRBJ1-2 | TRBV2 | CASNSFPGDRNREDYGYTF | TGTGCCAGCAATTCCTTTCCAGGGGATAGAAATAGGGAGGACTATGGCTACACCTTC
- | many | TRBJ2-7 | TRBV20-1 | CSARGDPILGHEQYF | TGCAGTGCCAGGGGGGACCCCATCCTGGGCCACGAGCAGTACTTC
TRBD1 | many | TRBJ2-5 | TRBV11-3 | CASSLRQGETQYF | TGTGCCAGCAGCTTAAGACAGGGGGAGACCCAGTACTTC
TRBD2 | many | TRBJ2-1 | TRBV10-2 | CASSEFLAGGLYNEQFF | TGCGCCAGCAGTGAATTTCTAGCGGGAGGCTTATACAATGAGCAGTTCTTC
TRBD1 | many | TRBJ1-5 | TRBV3-1 | CASDQGARSNQPQHF | TGTGCCAGCGATCAGGGGGCGCGGAGCAATCAGCCCCAGCATTTT
TRBD1 | once | TRBJ1-6 | TRBV20-1 | CSASQPGQGNNSPLHF | TGCAGTGCTAGTCAACCGGGACAGGGAAATAACTCACCCCTCCACTTT
TRBD1 | many | TRBJ2-1 | TRBV11-2 | CASRSGQGEFF | TGTGCCAGCAGGTCGGGACAGGGAGAGTTCTTC
- | - | TRBJ2-1 | TRBV7-2 | CASSLSHASNEQFF | TGTGCCAGCAGCTTATCTCACGCCTCTAATGAGCAGTTCTTC
TRBD2 | once | TRBJ2-1 | TRBV15 | CASSPGGANGQFF | TGTGCCAGCAGCCCGGGGGGAGCGAATGGGCAGTTCTTC
- | many | TRBJ2-5 | TRBV24-1 | CATSDLRRGGETQYF | TGTGCCACCAGTGATTTGCGGCGGGGTGGGGAGACCCAGTACTTC
TRBD2 | many | TRBJ2-7 | TRBV20-1 | CSARSGTSGSYEQYF | TGCAGTGCTAGATCCGGGACTAGCGGGAGTTACGAGCAGTACTTC
- | - | TRBJ2-7 | TRBV29-1 | CSVGESGFYEQYF | TGCAGCGTGGGGGAATCAGGGTTTTACGAGCAGTACTTC
TRBD1 | many | TRBJ1-2 | TRBV5-1 | CASSLEAGGLMVGYTF | TGCGCCAGCAGCTTGGAGGCAGGGGGCTTGATGGTTGGCTACACCTTC
- | few | TRBJ2-4 | TRBV20-1 | CSASKRQVAKNIQYF | TGCAGTGCTAGCAAGCGCCAAGTAGCCAAAAACATTCAGTACTTC
- | many | TRBJ2-7 | TRBV11-2 | CASSLNKAALEQYF | TGTGCCAGCAGCTTAAATAAAGCGGCCCTTGAGCAGTACTTC
TRBD2 | few | TRBJ2-5 | TRBV5-1 | CASSLRLAGALIQETQYF | TGCGCCAGCAGCCTGCGATTAGCGGGGGCCCTCATCCAAGAGACCCAGTACTTC
TRBD1 | - | TRBJ1-2 | TRBV20-1 | CSARDLGQPGYTF | TGCAGTGCTAGGGACCTGGGACAGCCTGGCTACACCTTC
- | - | TRBJ2-1 | TRBV27 | CASSRGTAYNEQFF | TGTGCCAGCAGCCGCGGGACGGCCTACAATGAGCAGTTCTTC
TRBD2 | many | TRBJ2-7 | TRBV12-3/TRBV12-4 | CASSPQASGRYEQYF | TGTGCCAGCAGTCCCCAGGCTAGCGGGAGATACGAGCAGTACTTC
- | many | TRBJ2-7 | TRBV4-2 | CASSQADGQSSYEQYF | TGTGCCAGCAGCCAAGCGGACGGACAAAGCTCCTACGAGCAGTACTTC
- | many | TRBJ1-2 | TRBV5-6 | CASSFGQNYGYTF | TGTGCCAGCAGCTTCGGACAGAACTATGGCTACACCTTC
- | many | TRBJ2-7 | TRBV10-3 | CAISESRRASSYEQYF | TGTGCCATCAGTGAGTCCCGCAGGGCTAGCTCCTACGAGCAGTACTTC
- | - | TRBJ2-2 | TRBV25-1 | CASSSTRNTGELFF | TGTGCCAGCAGTTCCACTCGAAACACCGGGGAGCTGTTTTTT
- | many | TRBJ2-5 | TRBV19 | CASSEMAGPRDTQYF | TGTGCCAGTAGCGAAATGGCCGGGCCCCGGGACACCCAGTACTTC
- | - | TRBJ1-2 | TRBV7-3 | CASRTGRGGCYGYTF | TGTGCCAGCAGAACGGGACGGGGGGGCTGCTATGGCTACACCTTC
- | many | TRBJ1-3 | TRBV5-6 | CASSLIGVRRPGNTIYF | TGTGCCAGCAGCTTGATAGGAGTCAGGAGGCCTGGAAACACCATATATTTT